This TCR beta chain came from a study of shared clonotypes between healthy human individuals. The wider study: Contributing individuals were two females and a few males aged 18 to 49. Donors had three CD4 naive, three CD4 memory, two CD8 naive and one CD8 memory plate apiece.

Naive CD8 populations comprised CD45RO-negative cells positively selected for CCR7, excluding terminally differentiated effector memory CD45RA+ cells. This clone was found once. Across several immunoSEQ plates, the genomic DNA of each subset was split evenly. TCRdb's table, derived via immunoSEQ multiplex PCR, lists solely in-frame clones and lacks some. The sample holds about 2.1 million clones, roughly 95% seen once. Germline CDR1 reads SGDLS; CDR2 reads YYNGEE. The CDR3 is 15 amino acids. With 0 bases removed from V and 0 bases from J, the gap between germline ends came to 10 bases. The V call is TRBV9, the J call TRBJ2-7, with D perhaps TRBD2 (6 bases). Sequenced material: naive CD8+ T cells from PBMCs. This TCR was sampled from a man aged 18 to 30 in good health. Some clones in this sample may be carry-over from other donors' samples. This CDR3 is CASSVGGIPSYEQYF. DNA of the CDR3: TGTGCCAGCAGCGTAGGCGGGATCCCCTCCTACGAGCAGTACTTC. The whole variable domain, filled in from reference TRBV9 and TRBJ2-7, reads DSGVTQTPKHLITATGQRVTLRCSPRSGDLSVYWYQQSLDQGLQFLIQYYNGEERAKGNILERFSAQQFPDLHSELNLSSLELGDSALYFCASSVGGIPSYEQYFGPGTRLTVT.